This is a list of T cell receptor beta chains from one sample in a study of shared clonotypes between healthy human individuals. This table comes from immunoSEQ multiplex PCR, and its TCRdb copy is limited to in-frame clones, with some not included. Among approximately 810,000 clones listed, 92% were seen once. Sequenced sample: naive CD8+ T cells sorted from blood. The receptors derive from a man under 40 in good health. The CDR3 runs from the conserved cysteine through the conserved F or W. A D gene is named only where the DNA matches it firmly. The size entry is marked missing in some rows and otherwise reads once, few, many or a size class.

J gene: TRBJ2-7
D gene: TRBD1
V gene: TRBV13
clone size: few
CDR3 DNA: TGTGCCAGCAGCTTCGGACAGGGCTACGAGCAGTACTTC
CDR3 protein: CASSFGQGYEQYF

J gene: TRBJ2-7
D gene: TRBD2
V gene: TRBV19
clone size: .
CDR3 DNA: TGTGCCAGTAGTATAGGCGGCGTAGCGGGAGTTTACGAGCAGTACTTC
CDR3 protein: CASSIGGVAGVYEQYF

J gene: TRBJ2-2
D gene: .
V gene: TRBV29-1
clone size: .
CDR3 DNA: TGCAGCGTTGAAGGGTTCACCGGGGAGCTGTTTTTT
CDR3 protein: CSVEGFTGELFF

J gene: TRBJ2-7
D gene: TRBD2
V gene: TRBV28
clone size: .
CDR3 DNA: TGTGCCACCAGCGGGGGGCGCGGGTACGAGCAGTACTTC
CDR3 protein: CATSGGRGYEQYF

J gene: TRBJ2-3
D gene: .
V gene: TRBV4-3
clone size: .
CDR3 DNA: TGCGCCAGCAGCCAAGATGGTGGGGAGACGGCAGATACGCAGTATTTT
CDR3 protein: CASSQDGGETADTQYF

J gene: TRBJ2-1
D gene: .
V gene: TRBV18
clone size: .
CDR3 DNA: TGTGCCAGCTCACCTCCCCAGGGGCGCAGCAATGAGCAGTTCTTC
CDR3 protein: CASSPPQGRSNEQFF

J gene: TRBJ2-1
D gene: .
V gene: TRBV29-1
clone size: once
CDR3 DNA: TGCAGCGTTGAAGTCCCATTAGCGGCCCTATACAATGAGCAGTTCTTC
CDR3 protein: CSVEVPLAALYNEQFF

J gene: TRBJ2-3
D gene: .
V gene: TRBV29-1
clone size: .
CDR3 DNA: TGCAGCGTTGAAGTTGATGGGGGGCTGGCAACAGATACGCAGTATTTT
CDR3 protein: CSVEVDGGLATDTQYF

J gene: TRBJ2-7
D gene: .
V gene: TRBV18
clone size: .
CDR3 DNA: TGTGCCAGCTCACCAGCCAAACAGGGCTCCTACGAGCAGTACTTC
CDR3 protein: CASSPAKQGSYEQYF

J gene: TRBJ1-5
D gene: TRBD1
V gene: TRBV6-5
clone size: .
CDR3 DNA: TGTGCCAGCGCCCCTGGGACAGGGGGGCAGCCCCAGCATTTT
CDR3 protein: CASAPGTGGQPQHF

J gene: TRBJ2-7
D gene: TRBD2
V gene: TRBV19
clone size: .
CDR3 DNA: TGTGCCAGTAGTAAAGCTAGCGGGAGCGAGCAGTACTTC
CDR3 protein: CASSKASGSEQYF

J gene: TRBJ2-2
D gene: TRBD1
V gene: TRBV6-1
clone size: .
CDR3 DNA: TGTGCCAGCATTAGGACAGGGCACACCGGGGAGCTGTTTTTT
CDR3 protein: CASIRTGHTGELFF

J gene: TRBJ2-1
D gene: .
V gene: TRBV28
clone size: .
CDR3 DNA: TGTGCCAGCAGTTTGGCCGGGAGCTCCTACAATGAGCAGTTCTTC
CDR3 protein: CASSLAGSSYNEQFF

J gene: TRBJ2-7
D gene: .
V gene: TRBV7-9
clone size: many
CDR3 DNA: TGTGCCAGCAGCTCACGGCAGGCACAGCGCTACGAGCAGTACTTC
CDR3 protein: CASSSRQAQRYEQYF

J gene: TRBJ2-1
D gene: TRBD2
V gene: TRBV28
clone size: .
CDR3 DNA: TGTGCCAGCAGTCCCGCCCAGGGACTAGCGTTCCATGAGCAGTTCTTC
CDR3 protein: CASSPAQGLAFHEQFF

J gene: TRBJ2-1
D gene: .
V gene: TRBV5-1
clone size: .
CDR3 DNA: TGCGCCAGCAGCTTGGCTGCTCTCAGCAATGAGCAGTTCTTC
CDR3 protein: CASSLAALSNEQFF

J gene: TRBJ1-2
D gene: .
V gene: TRBV29-1
clone size: .
CDR3 DNA: TGCAGCGTTGAAGATCCCGACCACGGGTATGGCTACACCTTC
CDR3 protein: CSVEDPDHGYGYTF

J gene: TRBJ2-1
D gene: .
V gene: TRBV18
clone size: .
CDR3 DNA: TGTGCCAGCTCACCGGAGAGGCTAGCTACGGACAATGAGCAGTTCTTC
CDR3 protein: CASSPERLATDNEQFF

J gene: TRBJ2-7
D gene: .
V gene: TRBV7-9
clone size: .
CDR3 DNA: TGTGCCAGCAGCTCAGGGGCGCGGGACGAGCAGTACTTC
CDR3 protein: CASSSGARDEQYF

J gene: TRBJ2-7
D gene: .
V gene: TRBV7-8
clone size: .
CDR3 DNA: TGTGCCAGCAGCTCATTTTATAATTACGAGCAGTACTTC
CDR3 protein: CASSSFYNYEQYF

J gene: TRBJ2-5
D gene: .
V gene: TRBV7-9
clone size: .
CDR3 DNA: TGTGCCAGCAGCTCCCCCAGCTCCCGCCAGACCCAGTACTTC
CDR3 protein: CASSSPSSRQTQYF

J gene: TRBJ2-7
D gene: TRBD2
V gene: TRBV7-9
clone size: .
CDR3 DNA: TGTGCCAGCAGCTTTTCTCTAGCGGGGCGCTCCTACGAGCAGTACTTC
CDR3 protein: CASSFSLAGRSYEQYF

J gene: TRBJ2-6
D gene: .
V gene: TRBV7-8
clone size: .
CDR3 DNA: TGTGCCAGCAGCTTACCCCCGGGGGCCAACGTCCTGACTTTC
CDR3 protein: CASSLPPGANVLTF

J gene: TRBJ2-6
D gene: .
V gene: TRBV5-6
clone size: .
CDR3 DNA: TGTGCCAGCAGCCCTCTGCCCTCTGGGGCCAACGTCCTGACTTTC
CDR3 protein: CASSPLPSGANVLTF

J gene: TRBJ2-7
D gene: .
V gene: TRBV11-2
clone size: .
CDR3 DNA: TGTGCCAGCAGCTTGGAGGGTCCTACCTACGAGCAGTACTTC
CDR3 protein: CASSLEGPTYEQYF

J gene: TRBJ2-7
D gene: .
V gene: TRBV28
clone size: .
CDR3 DNA: TGTGCCAGCAGTTTGCACAGGGCCTACGAGCAGTACTTC
CDR3 protein: CASSLHRAYEQYF

J gene: TRBJ2-1
D gene: .
V gene: TRBV25-1
clone size: .
CDR3 DNA: TGTGCCAGCAGTACAGTGGGAATCAACAATGAGCAGTTCTTC
CDR3 protein: CASSTVGINNEQFF

J gene: TRBJ2-1
D gene: .
V gene: TRBV19
clone size: .
CDR3 DNA: TGTGCCAGTAGTATGGCGGACAGCTACAATGAGCAGTTCTTC
CDR3 protein: CASSMADSYNEQFF

J gene: TRBJ2-7
D gene: TRBD1
V gene: TRBV27
clone size: .
CDR3 DNA: TGTGCCAGCAGTTTATCAGGGGGCTACTACGAGCAGTACTTC
CDR3 protein: CASSLSGGYYEQYF

J gene: TRBJ2-1
D gene: .
V gene: TRBV6-1
clone size: once
CDR3 DNA: TGTGCCAGCAGTGAAGGTGGTGGCCCAGAGCAGTTCTTC
CDR3 protein: CASSEGGGPEQFF

J gene: TRBJ1-1
D gene: .
V gene: TRBV4-3
clone size: .
CDR3 DNA: TGCGCCAGCAGCCAAGATTTCGGAGGAAACACTGAAGCTTTCTTT
CDR3 protein: CASSQDFGGNTEAFF

J gene: TRBJ2-1
D gene: TRBD2
V gene: TRBV11-2
clone size: .
CDR3 DNA: TGTGCCAGCAGCTTGGGGACTAGCGGGAGAAGTGAGCAGTTCTTC
CDR3 protein: CASSLGTSGRSEQFF

J gene: TRBJ2-3
D gene: .
V gene: TRBV10-3
clone size: .
CDR3 DNA: TGTGCCATCAGTGAAGGGGGAACAGATACGCAGTATTTT
CDR3 protein: CAISEGGTDTQYF

J gene: TRBJ2-1
D gene: .
V gene: TRBV27
clone size: .
CDR3 DNA: TGTGCCAGCAGTTTAGATGATGAGCAGTTCTTC
CDR3 protein: CASSLDDEQFF

J gene: TRBJ1-1
D gene: .
V gene: TRBV2
clone size: .
CDR3 DNA: TGTTACAGGGAAACCACTGAAGCTTTCTTT
CDR3 protein: CYRETTEAFF

J gene: TRBJ2-1
D gene: .
V gene: TRBV4-1
clone size: .
CDR3 DNA: TGCGCCAGCAGCGAAAGCCTCGGGATCTACAATGAGCAGTTCTTC
CDR3 protein: CASSESLGIYNEQFF

J gene: TRBJ2-7
D gene: TRBD2
V gene: TRBV7-9
clone size: .
CDR3 DNA: TGTGCCAGCCAAAATAGCGGGATCTCCTACGAGCAGTACTTC
CDR3 protein: CASQNSGISYEQYF

J gene: TRBJ2-1
D gene: TRBD2
V gene: TRBV13
clone size: .
CDR3 DNA: TGTGCCAGCGAACCCATAGCGGGAGGAGGTTACAATGAGCAGTTCTTC
CDR3 protein: CASEPIAGGGYNEQFF

J gene: TRBJ2-7
D gene: .
V gene: TRBV19
clone size: .
CDR3 DNA: TGTGCCAGTAGTATGGGCAGTGCGTACGAGCAGTACTTC
CDR3 protein: CASSMGSAYEQYF

J gene: TRBJ2-7
D gene: .
V gene: TRBV7-9
clone size: .
CDR3 DNA: TGTGCCAGCAGCTTAGTTATTGGTTTCTCCTACGAGCAGTACTTC
CDR3 protein: CASSLVIGFSYEQYF

J gene: TRBJ2-2
D gene: TRBD1
V gene: TRBV6-5
clone size: .
CDR3 DNA: TGTGCCAGCAGTTACCTGGGACAGCTGAACACCGGGGAGCTGTTTTTT
CDR3 protein: CASSYLGQLNTGELFF

J gene: TRBJ1-1
D gene: .
V gene: TRBV28
clone size: .
CDR3 DNA: TGTGCCAGCAGTTTTTCACAGGGAAACATGAACACTGAAGCTTTCTTT
CDR3 protein: CASSFSQGNMNTEAFF

J gene: TRBJ2-1
D gene: .
V gene: TRBV27
clone size: .
CDR3 DNA: TGTGCCAGCAGTTTATCCTCCTTGAATGAGCAGTTCTTC
CDR3 protein: CASSLSSLNEQFF

J gene: TRBJ2-7
D gene: TRBD1
V gene: TRBV27
clone size: .
CDR3 DNA: TGTGCCAGCAGTTCGGGGACAGGGTCGGGGCAGTACTTC
CDR3 protein: CASSSGTGSGQYF

J gene: TRBJ2-7
D gene: .
V gene: TRBV4-3
clone size: .
CDR3 DNA: TGCGCCAGCAGCCAAGATGGTCAGACCTACGAGCAGTACTTC
CDR3 protein: CASSQDGQTYEQYF

J gene: TRBJ1-1
D gene: .
V gene: TRBV11-2
clone size: .
CDR3 DNA: TGTGCCAGCAGCTTAGATCTAGAGGGGATGAACACTGAAGCTTTCTTT
CDR3 protein: CASSLDLEGMNTEAFF